This TCR beta chain derives from a study of cytomegalovirus exposure and HLA in healthy donors. Unmatched junction bases numbered 15, after V lost 8 bases and J lost 2 bases. The CDR3 runs 18 residues. The germline V gene encodes CDR1 MDHEN and CDR2 SYDVKM. This clone has more than one count but fewer than ten. TCRdb's table, derived via immunoSEQ multiplex PCR, lists solely in-frame clones and lacks some. This table holds more than 150,000 clones, approximately 80% found once. The sequence was obtained from a man aged 18 to 30 in good health and CMV-seropositive. The sample was PBMCs. The chain uses TRBV28 and TRBJ1-4, with 9 bases identical to TRBD1. The CDR3 sequence is CASGKQGAGVETNEKLFF. The CDR3 nucleotides read TGTGCCAGCGGAAAACAGGGGGCGGGAGTAGAGACTAATGAAAAACTGTTTTTT.